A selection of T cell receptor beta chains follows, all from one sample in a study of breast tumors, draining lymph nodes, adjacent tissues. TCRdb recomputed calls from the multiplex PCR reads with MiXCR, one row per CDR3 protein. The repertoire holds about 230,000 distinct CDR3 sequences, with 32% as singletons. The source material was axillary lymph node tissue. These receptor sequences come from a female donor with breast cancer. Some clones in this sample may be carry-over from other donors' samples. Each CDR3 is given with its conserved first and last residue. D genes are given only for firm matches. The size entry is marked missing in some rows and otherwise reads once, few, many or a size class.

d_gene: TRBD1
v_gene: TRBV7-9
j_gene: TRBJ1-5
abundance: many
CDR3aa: CASNRGPNQPQHF
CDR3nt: TGTGCCAGCAACAGGGGGCCCAATCAGCCCCAGCATTTT

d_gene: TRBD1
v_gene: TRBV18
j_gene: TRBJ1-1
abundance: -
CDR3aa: CASSRQGDTEAFF
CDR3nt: TGTGCCAGCTCAAGACAGGGGGATACTGAAGCTTTCTTT

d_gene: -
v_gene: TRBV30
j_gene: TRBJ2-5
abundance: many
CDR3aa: CAGTIRPSQETQYF
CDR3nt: TGTGCCGGAACTATAAGACCGTCCCAAGAGACCCAGTACTTC

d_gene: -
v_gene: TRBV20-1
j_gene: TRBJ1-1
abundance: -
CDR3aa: CSRGGLNTEAFF
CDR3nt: TGCAGTCGAGGGGGGTTGAACACTGAAGCTTTCTTT

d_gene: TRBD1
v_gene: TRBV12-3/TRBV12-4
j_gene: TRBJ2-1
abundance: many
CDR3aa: CASSFRGLSYNEQFF
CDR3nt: TGTGCCAGCAGTTTTAGGGGGCTCTCCTACAATGAGCAGTTCTTC

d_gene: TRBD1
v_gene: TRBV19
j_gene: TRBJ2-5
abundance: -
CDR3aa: CASSTGGTGNQETQYF
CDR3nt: TGTGCCAGTAGTACTGGAGGGACAGGGAACCAAGAGACCCAGTACTTC

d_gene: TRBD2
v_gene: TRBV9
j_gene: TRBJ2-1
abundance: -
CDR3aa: CASSVDPTSGSDEQFF
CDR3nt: TGTGCCAGCAGCGTAGATCCGACTAGCGGGAGTGATGAGCAGTTCTTC

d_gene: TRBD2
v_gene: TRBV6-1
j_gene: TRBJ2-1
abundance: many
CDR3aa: CASSEGVAGGNEQFF
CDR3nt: TGTGCCAGCAGCGAAGGGGTGGCGGGAGGCAATGAGCAGTTCTTC

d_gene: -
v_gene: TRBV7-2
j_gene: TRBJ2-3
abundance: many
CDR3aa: CASSFVDTQYF
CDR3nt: TGTGCCAGCAGCTTCGTTGATACGCAGTATTTT

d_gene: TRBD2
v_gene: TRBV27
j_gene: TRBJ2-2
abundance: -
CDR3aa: CASREAGGPRELFF
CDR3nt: TGTGCCAGCAGGGAGGCGGGAGGGCCGAGGGAGCTGTTTTTT

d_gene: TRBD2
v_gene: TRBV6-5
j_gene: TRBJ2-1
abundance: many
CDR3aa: CASARSSGDTYNEQFF
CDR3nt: TGTGCCAGCGCGAGGTCTAGCGGGGATACCTACAATGAGCAGTTCTTC

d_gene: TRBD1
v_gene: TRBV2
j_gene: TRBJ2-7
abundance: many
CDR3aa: CASSLGGTGSYEQYF
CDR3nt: TGTGCCAGCAGCTTAGGGGGGACAGGGTCCTACGAGCAGTACTTC

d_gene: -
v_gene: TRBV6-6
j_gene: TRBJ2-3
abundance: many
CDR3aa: CASSYKGTDTQYF
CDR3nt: TGTGCCAGCAGTTATAAGGGGACAGATACGCAGTATTTT

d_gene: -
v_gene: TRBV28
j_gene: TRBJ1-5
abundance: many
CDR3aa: CASSFSTTSNQPQHF
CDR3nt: TGTGCCAGCAGTTTTAGTACCACCAGCAATCAGCCCCAGCATTTT

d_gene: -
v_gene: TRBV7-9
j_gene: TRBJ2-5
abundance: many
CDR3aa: CASSFPGHLQETQYF
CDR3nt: TGTGCCAGCAGCTTCCCGGGACACCTCCAAGAGACCCAGTACTTC

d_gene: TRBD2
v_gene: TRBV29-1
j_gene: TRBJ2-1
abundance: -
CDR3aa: CSVGGGNEQFF
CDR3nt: TGCAGCGTTGGGGGGGGCAATGAGCAGTTCTTC

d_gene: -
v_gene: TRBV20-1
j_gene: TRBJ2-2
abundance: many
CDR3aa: CSARAVEGRTGELFF
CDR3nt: TGCAGTGCTAGAGCGGTCGAGGGTCGCACCGGGGAGCTGTTTTTT

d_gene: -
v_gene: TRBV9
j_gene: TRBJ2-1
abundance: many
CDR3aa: CASSVDIAVYNEQFF
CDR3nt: TGTGCCAGCAGCGTAGACATAGCGGTCTACAATGAGCAGTTCTTC